Ten or more counts support the clone carrying this T cell receptor (beta chain). These data are taken from a study of T cell repertoires in cytomegalovirus infection. TCRdb called the reads again in MiXCR, with one record for every CDR3 protein. The sample shows fewer than 250,000 distinct CDR3 sequences, over 9% of them seen only once. V lost 7 bases, J lost 3 bases, and 19 bases lay in between. This CDR3 has 15 amino acids. From germline, CDR1 is MNHEY and CDR2 SVGEGT. Specimen: PBMCs. The sequence was obtained from a human donor in good health (CMV status not recorded). Some clones in this sample may be carry-over from other donors' samples. This chain joins TRBV6-2 or TRBV6-3 and TRBJ2-7; D is unclear. CDR3 DNA sequence: TGTGCCAGCACCGACCAGCCCCCTCCTTTCTACGAGCAGTACTTC. Its protein product is CASTDQPPPFYEQYF.